These 27 T cell receptor beta chains were sequenced from one sample in a study of regulatory T cells in long-lasting Graves disease (dated by TCRdb to the early 2020s). Libraries were prepared through multiplex PCR. Instrument used: Illumina HiSeq 4000. CDR3 regions were amplified by Arm-PCR with iRepertoire HTBI primers to construct TCR beta libraries. In TCRdb, the public reads were trimmed at Q25 with fastp and aligned with MiXCR, with productive beta chains retained. Entries are consolidated by CDR3 protein sequence, retaining the most common genes and DNA. The sample profile shows over 250,000 distinct CDR3 sequences; around 21% of them were found once. The top ten hold around three fifths of the sample. The time point label, as the study defines it: persistent/refractory GD, antithyroid drugs over 5 years with positive TRAb. For both TCR sequencing and RNA sequencing, RNA was extracted from PBMCs in TRIzol.

The sample consisted of peripheral blood mononuclear cells (PBMCs), taken when the disease was refractory, from a patient treated with antithyroid drugs. These receptors were taken from a female donor with Graves disease.

Comments on this clonotype: A read error may account for a junction end that differs from germline. This chain joins TRBV7-3 and TRBJ2-2, with D possibly matching TRBD2 (5 bases). This CDR3 is 15 amino acids long. Germline V gives CDR1 SGHTA, CDR2 FQGTGA. The CDR3 nucleotides read TGTGCCAGCAGCTTATCCGGGGTGAACACCGGGGATCTGTTTTTT. It encodes CASSLSGVNTGDLFF. The full variable domain, rest sourced from reference TRBV7-3 and TRBJ2-2, is GAGVSQTPSNKVTEKGKYVELRCDPISGHTALYWYRQSLGQGPEFLIYFQGTGAADDSGLPNDRFFAVRPEGSVSTLKIQRTERGDSAVYLCASSLSGVNTGDLFFGEGSRLTVL.

In its sample, this clonotype was seen many times. The gene calls are TRBV2 and TRBJ2-7, with D unclear. Trimming removed 1 base from V and 5 bases from J, with 6 bases in between. Germline assignment: CDR1 SNHLY and CDR2 FYNNEI. There are 12 residues in the CDR3. This CDR3 reads CASSEDRDEQYF. For the CDR3, the DNA is TGTGCCAGCAGTGAAGATCGGGACGAGCAGTACTTC.

This chain links TRBV7-9 with TRBJ1-6, with 9 bases aligning to TRBD1. V trimming: 2 bases; J trimming: 5 bases; junction bases outside the gene matches: 1. Germline V lookup: CDR1 SEHNR, CDR2 FQNEAQ (reference sequence). The CDR3 has 15 amino acids. DNA for the CDR3: TGTGCCAGCAGCTTAAGGACAGGGGATAATTCACCCCTCCACTTT. This encodes CASSLRTGDNSPLHF.

The rearrangement uses TRBV20-1 and TRBJ2-7; possibly TRBD1 for D (5 bases). V lost 5 bases, J lost 1 base, and 12 bases lay in between. Germline CDR1 is DFQATT and CDR2 is SNEGSKA (reference sequence). This CDR3 is 13 amino acids long. The CDR3: CSASRTFSYEQYF. In DNA form, the CDR3 reads TGCAGTGCTTCTCGGACATTTTCCTACGAGCAGTACTTC.

V gene TRBV30 combines with J gene TRBJ1-2, with D possibly being TRBD1 (5 bases). The V end lost 6 bases, the J end lost 0 bases, and 17 bases lay between the germline ends. The CDR3 has 15 amino acids. CDR1 is GTSNPN, CDR2 SVGIG, per germline (reference sequence). The DNA for the CDR3 is TGTGCCTGCGCGAGGGGACTAGACCCTAACTATGGCTACACCTTC. Translating gives CACARGLDPNYGYTF.

The CDR3 sequence is CASSSGVAGGAETQYF. The CDR3 coding sequence is TGTGCCAGCAGTTCCGGGGTAGCGGGAGGGGCAGAGACCCAGTACTTC. This chain connects TRBV12-3 or TRBV12-4 to TRBJ2-5; 11 positions match TRBD2. The CDR3 sequence is 16 residues long. The V and J ends lost 4 bases and 4 bases, in that order; junction bases with no gene match: 8.

V is TRBV6-1 and J is TRBJ2-1; TRBD1 agrees at 8 bases. With 7 bases clipped from V and 8 bases from J, the junction kept 13 bases outside the gene matches. The length of the CDR3 is 15 residues. Germline loops: CDR1 MNHNS, CDR2 SASEGT. This CDR3 reads CASTRGETGVDEQFF. The CDR3 DNA reads as TGTGCCAGCACTCGAGGGGAGACAGGGGTCGATGAGCAGTTCTTC.

The table lists this clonotype with a few counts. The chain recombines TRBV6-2 or TRBV6-3 with TRBJ2-2; D gene uncertain. The CDR3 length is 17 residues. V gave up 0 bases and J gave up 0 bases, with 11 bases separating them. The germline V gene encodes CDR1 MNHEY and CDR2 SVGEGT. The CDR3 DNA sequence: TGTGCCAGCAGTTACTCGCGCGGCTGGGCGAACACCGGGGAGCTGTTTTTT. Translated: CASSYSRGWANTGELFF.

This clonotype was recorded many times. The chain uses TRBV11-2 and TRBJ1-1; TRBD1 might be the D (6 bases). This CDR3 contains 14 residues. Between the trimmed V and J ends, which lost 5 bases and 6 bases, there was a span of 16 bases. CDR1 and CDR2 (germline): SGHAT, FQNNGV. CDR3 sequence reads: CASSGGRGIPEAFF. The CDR3 region has the DNA TGTGCCAGCAGCGGGGGGAGGGGGATCCCTGAAGCTTTCTTT.

In this sample, this clonotype turned up many times. The chain links TRBV2 to TRBJ1-2, with TRBD1 matching over 8 bases. The V gene end was trimmed by 10 bases and the J gene end by 3 bases; junction bases not matched to a gene: 10. Germline V gives CDR1 SNHLY, CDR2 FYNNEI. The CDR3 is made up of 14 amino acids. CDR3 amino acids: CAKDPGTGYYGYTF. The CDR3, as DNA: TGTGCCAAAGATCCCGGGACAGGATACTATGGCTACACCTTC. Based on the CDR3 plus reference TRBV2 and TRBJ1-2, the full variable domain is EPEVTQTPSHQVTQMGQEVILRCVPISNHLYFYWYRQILGQKVEFLVSFYNNEISEKSEIFDDQFSVERPDGSNFTLKIRSTKLEDSAMYFCAKDPGTGYYGYTFGSGTRLTVV.

This clonotype has at least ten counts. The rearrangement links TRBV28 to TRBJ2-5, with D unresolved. CDR1 MDHEN and CDR2 SYDVKM come from the germline V gene. Trimming stripped 5 bases from V and 4 bases from J, with 8 bases between. This CDR3 has 12 residues. CDR3 DNA: TGTGCCAGCAGTACTTTGGGAGAGACCCAGTACTTC. It is translated as CASSTLGETQYF.

This clonotype was observed a handful of times. This chain uses TRBV20-1 with TRBJ1-4, with D possibly matching TRBD1 (5 bases). Germline values: CDR1 DFQATT, CDR2 SNEGSKA (reference sequence). Trimming cost V 5 bases and J 4 bases, with 11 bases left between them. CDR3 length equals 13 residues. The CDR3 region is CSAQSRGNEKLFF. The CDR3 DNA sequence: TGCAGTGCTCAGAGTAGGGGTAATGAAAAACTGTTTTTT.

The rearrangement links TRBV6-1 to TRBJ1-1; perhaps TRBD1 as D (5 bases). The CDR3 is 17 residues long. The V gene lost 5 bases and the J gene lost 4 bases, with 23 bases spanning the gap. Per germline, CDR1 MNHNS and CDR2 SASEGT. The CDR3 protein is CASSTRSRGVISTEAFF. The CDR3 DNA reads as TGTGCCAGCAGTACAAGATCCCGGGGCGTAATTTCCACTGAAGCTTTCTTT.

The chain joins TRBV29-1 to TRBJ2-7; D might be TRBD2 (6 bases). In germline, CDR1 is SQVTM, CDR2 ANQGSEA. This CDR3 comprises 12 residues. V lost 6 bases, J lost 2 bases, and 11 bases lay in between. The CDR3: CSVEGSAYEQYF. CDR3 coding DNA: TGCAGCGTGGAGGGGAGCGCCTACGAGCAGTACTTC.

The sample holds a few counts of this clonotype. The chain combines TRBV14 with TRBJ1-2; no reliable D call. CDR3 size: 13 residues. Trimming left V 3 bases short and J 10 bases short, with 15 bases between. Germline-derived CDR1 and CDR2 are SGHDN and FVKESK. The CDR3 here is CASSHEVGQDYTF. CDR3 in DNA: TGTGCCAGCAGCCATGAAGTAGGGCAGGACTACACCTTC.

In its sample, this clonotype was seen a few times. The CDR3 loop is CSAIAGTTFQETQYF. CDR3 DNA sequence: TGCAGTGCAATTGCCGGGACAACGTTCCAAGAGACCCAGTACTTC. This chain links TRBV20-1 with TRBJ2-5; TRBD1 is a possible D gene (6 bases). Trimming removed 6 bases at V and 1 base at J, with 18 bases between. Germline CDR1 reads DFQATT; CDR2 reads SNEGSKA (reference sequence). The CDR3 spans 15 residues.

Regarding this clonotype: At one of its ends the junction is not consistent with the germline gene, which may arise from a read error. DNA for the CDR3: TGTGCCAGCAGCATTACGAGGGACGGACGAGGAGGGGCCAGCGTCCTGACTTTC. This encodes CASSITRDGRGGASVLTF. The gene calls are TRBV7-8 and TRBJ2-6, with D possibly matching TRBD2 (6 bases). The CDR3 covers 18 residues. Looked up from germline, CDR1 is SGHVS and CDR2 is FQNEAQ.

The V call is TRBV28, the J call TRBJ2-1; 10 nucleotides line up with TRBD1. The CDR3 has 15 amino acids. Losses at the gene ends were 3 bases for V and 6 bases for J; bases not matched to a gene: 5. Per germline, CDR1 MDHEN and CDR2 SYDVKM. In DNA, the CDR3 is TGTGCCAGCAGTTTGGACAGGGGGTTAGTCAATGAGCAGTTCTTC. Amino acid sequence: CASSLDRGLVNEQFF.

The chain links TRBV28 to TRBJ2-1; 10 positions match TRBD2. The CDR3 contains 17 residues. V lost 4 bases and J lost 4; bases outside the gene matches: 10. Germline V gene data show CDR1 as MDHEN and CDR2 as SYDVKM. CDR3 sequence reads: CASSSGSLAGVYNEQFF. The CDR3 DNA sequence: TGTGCCAGCAGTTCAGGTTCCCTAGCGGGAGTTTACAATGAGCAGTTCTTC.

This clonotype occurred many times. The gene calls are TRBV10-3 and TRBJ1-2, with D perhaps TRBD1 (6 bases). The CDR3 runs 15 residues. Trimming left V 2 bases short and J 2 bases short, with 12 bases between. Per germline, CDR1 ENHRY and CDR2 SYGVKD. The CDR3 bases are TGTGCCATCAGTGAGCGGCAGGGGAGGAACTATGGCTACACCTTC. Protein: CAISERQGRNYGYTF.

The V and J genes are TRBV13 and TRBJ1-1; 9 bases are a match to TRBD1. The germline V gene has CDR1 PRHDT and CDR2 FYEKMQ (reference sequence). Losses at the gene ends were 7 bases for V and 7 bases for J; bases not matched to a gene: 7. CDR3 length: 13 amino acids. The CDR3 coding sequence is TGTGCCAGCACTATGGGGACAGGGTTTGAAGCTTTCTTT. Translated: CASTMGTGFEAFF.

The V call is TRBV11-2, the J call TRBJ2-2; 10 bases are a match to TRBD2. CDR3 length: 19 residues. Trimming cost V 5 bases and J 3 bases; bases outside gene matches: 15. Germline lookup yields CDR1 SGHAT and CDR2 FQNNGV. For the CDR3, the DNA is TGTGCCAGCAGCCCTACCCCCGTGCCTAGCGGGAGTGACACCGGGGAGCTGTTTTTT. Encoded protein: CASSPTPVPSGSDTGELFF.

The chain joins TRBV18 to TRBJ2-1; the D is unclear. In germline, CDR1 is KGHSH, CDR2 LQKENI. This CDR3 is 14 amino acids long. V lost 2 bases and J 5 bases, leaving 10 bases between the germline ends. CDR3: CASSPRVSNNEQFF. The CDR3 region has the DNA TGTGCCAGCTCACCAAGGGTGTCAAACAATGAGCAGTTCTTC.

The V gene is TRBV7-2, the J gene TRBJ2-7, with 8 bases matching TRBD2. After removal of 5 bases from V and 0 bases from J, the junction contained 21 bases not matched to a gene. The CDR3 contains 20 residues. CDR1 is SGHTA, CDR2 FQGNSA, per germline. As DNA, the CDR3 is TGTGCCAGCAGCCTCCACTCCTCAGCTAGCGGGCGTCCCAGCTCCTACGAGCAGTACTTC. Its protein is CASSLHSSASGRPSSYEQYF.

The chain employs TRBV9 and TRBJ1-1; D is perhaps TRBD1 (5 bases). CDR3 length: 16 residues. The germline V gene has CDR1 SGDLS and CDR2 YYNGEE. Trimming pared 3 bases from V and 0 bases from J, leaving 15 bases between. CDR3 sequence: CASSGTPGGVNTEAFF. CDR3 nucleotide sequence: TGTGCCAGCAGCGGCACCCCCGGGGGGGTGAACACTGAAGCTTTCTTT.

The V and J genes are TRBV4-2 and TRBJ2-7, with 10 nucleotides matching TRBD2. Trimming at V came to 0 bases and at J to 3 bases, leaving 8 bases not matched to a gene. From germline, CDR1 is LGHNA and CDR2 YNFKEQ. The CDR3 extends over 17 amino acids. The CDR3 is CASSQDLLAGSFYEQYF. The CDR3, as DNA: TGTGCCAGCAGCCAAGATCTACTAGCGGGATCCTTCTACGAGCAGTACTTC.

This chain uses TRBV18 with TRBJ2-7; 9 bases are a match to TRBD2. Germline V gene sequence: CDR1 KGHSH, CDR2 LQKENI. V was pared by 2 bases and J by 4 bases, with 3 bases of the junction left unmatched. The CDR3 consists of 14 residues. DNA of the CDR3: TGTGCCAGCTCACCAAGCGGGGGGATTTACGAGCAGTACTTC. It specifies CASSPSGGIYEQYF.